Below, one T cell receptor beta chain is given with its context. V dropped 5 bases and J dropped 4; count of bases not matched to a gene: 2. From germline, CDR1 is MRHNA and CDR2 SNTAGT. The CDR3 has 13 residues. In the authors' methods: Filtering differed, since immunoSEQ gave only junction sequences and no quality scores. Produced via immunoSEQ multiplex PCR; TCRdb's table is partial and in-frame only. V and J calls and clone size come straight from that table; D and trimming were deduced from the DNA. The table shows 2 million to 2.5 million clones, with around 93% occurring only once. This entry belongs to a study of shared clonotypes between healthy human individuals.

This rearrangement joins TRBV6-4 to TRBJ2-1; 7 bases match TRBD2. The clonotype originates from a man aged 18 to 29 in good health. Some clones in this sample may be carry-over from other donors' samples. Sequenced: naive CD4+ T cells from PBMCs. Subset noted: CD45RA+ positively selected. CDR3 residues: CASSRTSYNEQFF. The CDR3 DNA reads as TGTGCCAGCAGTCGGACTAGTTACAATGAGCAGTTCTTC.